One sample yielded the 8 T cell receptor beta chains listed below, sequenced in a study of CD8+ T cells in alopecia areata. Described treatment: oral pan-JAK inhibitor, 5-10 mg twice daily. The sequencing template was cDNA reverse transcribed from extracted RNA. Assay: immunoSEQ multiplex PCR; the TCRdb copy retains only in-frame clones and omits some. The sample lists 190,000 or so clones, roughly 50% occurring once. Sequenced here: CD8+ T cells sorted from blood, sampled at week 24, from a patient treated with tofacitinib. The receptors were gathered from a human donor with alopecia areata.

This chain connects TRBV29-1 to TRBJ1-1; D might be TRBD1 (6 bases). The germline V gene has CDR1 SQVTM and CDR2 ANQGSEA. This CDR3 is 15 amino acids long. V gave up 1 base and J gave up 4 bases, with 16 bases separating them. CDR3: CSVEGAGEVGTEAFF. The CDR3 nucleotides are TGCAGCGTTGAAGGAGCAGGGGAAGTGGGCACTGAAGCTTTCTTT. Full variable domain (remainder filled in from reference TRBV29-1 and TRBJ1-1): SAVISQKPSRDICQRGTSLTIQCQVDSQVTMMFWYRQQPGQSLTLIATANQGSEATYESGFVIDKFPISRPNLTFSTLTVSNMSPEDSSIYLCSVEGAGEVGTEAFFGQGTRLTVV.

This clone was seen a single time. The chain links TRBV6-6 to TRBJ2-7; 8 nucleotides align to TRBD2. Looked up from germline, CDR1 is MNHNY and CDR2 is SVGAGI (reference sequence). CDR3 size: 16 residues. Trimming took 5 bases from V and 3 from J; bases not matched to a gene: 12. The CDR3 region is CASSHGGTSPFYEQYF. CDR3 bases: TGTGCCAGCAGTCACGGTGGGACTAGTCCTTTCTACGAGCAGTACTTC.

This sequence joins TRBV28 and TRBJ1-2; 8 nucleotides line up with TRBD1. The CDR3 contains 16 residues. Germline V gives CDR1 MDHEN, CDR2 SYDVKM. J lost 5 bases, V lost 1 base, and 9 bases had no gene match. The CDR3 coding sequence is TGTGCCAGCAGTTTATCCGCGGCCGGGACAGGTTATGGCTACACCTTC. This sequence encodes CASSLSAAGTGYGYTF.

The rearrangement uses TRBV4-2 and TRBJ2-7, with 8 bases fitting TRBD2. This CDR3 comprises 16 residues. Trimming at V came to 1 base and at J to 3 bases, leaving 8 bases not matched to a gene. The germline V gene has CDR1 LGHNA and CDR2 YNFKEQ. CDR3 sequence: CASSQVGRGALYEQYF. In DNA form, the CDR3 reads TGTGCCAGCAGCCAAGTTGGGCGGGGGGCCCTCTACGAGCAGTACTTC.

J is TRBJ1-6 and V is TRBV28; D is perhaps TRBD1 (5 bases). Trimming stripped 0 bases from V and 8 bases from J, with 11 bases between. The CDR3 totals 15 residues. The V gene's germline CDR1 is MDHEN and CDR2 SYDVKM. CDR3 bases: TGTGCCAGCAGTTTATGGGACCAAGGGGATTCACCCCTCCACTTT. Translated, it gives CASSLWDQGDSPLHF.

This chain connects TRBV29-1 to TRBJ1-2, with no clear D. The CDR3 is 12 amino acids. Germline lookup yields CDR1 SQVTM and CDR2 ANQGSEA. CDR3 DNA: TGCAGTTTTGGGAGCGCTAACTATGGCTACACCTTC. Translated: CSFGSANYGYTF.

The chain employs TRBV5-6 and TRBJ2-4; 9 bases are a match to TRBD1. The V segment lost 4 bases and the J segment 3 bases; nucleotides outside the gene matches: 5. Germline CDR1 and CDR2: SGHDT and YYEEEE. The CDR3 consists of 15 residues. The CDR3 DNA is TGTGCCAGCAGCACGACAGGGGGTGGCAAAAACATTCAGTACTTC. Protein sequence: CASSTTGGGKNIQYF.

The CDR3 loop reads CASSPGGNYGYTF. The CDR3, as DNA: TGTGCCAGCAGCCCCGGGGGGAACTATGGCTACACCTTC. This chain connects TRBV9 to TRBJ1-2; D might be TRBD1 (5 bases). The CDR3 is made up of 13 amino acids. Trimming cost V 4 bases and J 2 bases, with 9 bases left between them. Germline loops: CDR1 SGDLS, CDR2 YYNGEE.